This T cell receptor (beta chain) derives from a study of beta chain features in type 1 diabetes. Regarding the study as a whole: A closer apparent resemblance between naive, central memory and Treg TCRB repertoires was seen in patients than in healthy donors. Patients and controls would be equally affected if PCR favored shorter templates.

J gave up 3 bases and V 5 bases, and 7 bases lay outside the gene matches. The CDR3 runs 14 residues. The V gene's germline CDR1 is GTSNPN and CDR2 SVGIG (reference sequence). One heparinised blood draw, averaging about 0.11 L, came from each donor. Turning to this clone: The antigen remains undetermined.

Since all of the isolated RNA was reverse transcribed, expressed TCRB transcripts were what got sequenced. Assay: immunoSEQ multiplex PCR; the TCRdb copy retains only in-frame clones and omits some. The data show hundreds of thousands of clones, 68% seen once. V and J are TRBV30 and TRBJ2-7, with 10 nucleotides matching TRBD2. The sample consisted of naive CD4+ T cells from blood. This clonotype originated in a man aged 25 to 40 in good health. CDR3 in DNA: TGTGCCTGGTCTACTAGCGGGATTATCTACGAGCAGTACTTC. Its translation is CAWSTSGIIYEQYF.